This T cell receptor (beta chain) was captured in a study of blood T cell repertoires in COVID-19. Study overall: The cDNA or gDNA used as material had been derived from T cells, B-cell-depleted T cells, or PBMCs.

The V segment lost 2 bases and the J segment 0 bases; nucleotides outside the gene matches: 0. Germline CDR1 reads SEHNR; CDR2 reads FQNEAQ (reference sequence). This CDR3 is 16 amino acids long. How the authors handled the data: Cell counts per sample came from amplifying reference gene primers. Here immunoSEQ multiplex PCR was the method, and the copy in TCRdb shows in-frame clones only, minus some. That table supplies the V and J calls and clone size; D and trimming were determined from the DNA. The table shows around 69,000 clones, with roughly 76% occurring only once. The rearrangement joins TRBV7-9 to TRBJ2-4, with 11 bases identical to TRBD2. Material for sequencing was peripheral blood. This sequence originates from a woman between 65 and 79 years old with acute or convalescent COVID-19. This chain's CDR3 is CASSLLAGGAKNIQYF. In nucleotides, the CDR3 is TGTGCCAGCAGCTTACTAGCGGGGGGAGCCAAAAACATTCAGTACTTC.